The source of this TCR beta chain is a study of blood T cell repertoires in COVID-19. The germline CDR1 and CDR2 sequences are DFQATT and SNEGSKA (reference sequence). The length of the CDR3 is 17 residues. The V and J ends lost 3 bases and 0 bases, in that order; junction bases with no gene match: 9. Per the original methods: Reference gene primer amplification in the assay estimated nucleated cell counts. Generated by immunoSEQ multiplex PCR, the TCRdb table keeps only in-frame clones and is missing some. V and J calls and clone size come straight from that table; D and trimming were deduced from the DNA. The sample shows some 140,000 clones, roughly nine tenths of them seen only once.

The genes are TRBV20-1 and TRBJ2-4; 9 bases align to TRBD2. The sequencing sample was made of peripheral blood. This sequence was found in a man aged 50-60 years with acute or convalescent COVID-19. CDR3 DNA: TGCAGTGCTAGTGGACTAGCGTTGATCGGAGCCAAAAACATTCAGTACTTC. Protein product: CSASGLALIGAKNIQYF.